The 10 T cell receptor beta chains below were found in one sample sequenced in a study of blood T cell repertoires in COVID-19 (TCRdb year 2020). The library was produced with the immunoSEQ multiplex PCR assay. Here the immuneACCESS table is served through TCRdb, limited to in-frame sequences with V and J called. Missing clones are a known gap in these copies; in checked studies unresolved V genes cover under half, and the rest lacks a known reason. This sample lists about 310,000 clones; around 87% were detected once. 1% of the sample goes to the ten largest clones. The sample consisted of peripheral blood. The receptors shown here come from a man aged 50 to 60 with active or convalescent COVID-19.

This sequence joins TRBV29-1 and TRBJ1-2; D gene unclear. Trimming took 4 bases from V and 2 from J, leaving 5 bases between them. The CDR3 length is 11 residues. Germline CDR1 and CDR2: SQVTM and ANQGSEA. Written as DNA, the CDR3 is TGCAGCGTTGGAGCAAACTATGGCTACACCTTC. Translation gives CSVGANYGYTF.

This sequence joins TRBV5-1 and TRBJ1-2; TRBD1 might be the D (5 bases). This CDR3 spans 15 amino acids. V was clipped by 2 bases and J by 0 bases, with 11 bases between them. Germline CDR1 SGHRS, CDR2 YFSETQ. The CDR3: CASSFAGLPNYGYTF. The CDR3, as DNA: TGCGCCAGCAGCTTTGCGGGACTCCCTAACTATGGCTACACCTTC.

The chain combines TRBV30 with TRBJ1-2, with a possible D match to TRBD1 (6 bases). Germline V gene data show CDR1 as GTSNPN and CDR2 as SVGIG (reference sequence). This CDR3 comprises 10 residues. V shed 6 bases and J shed 7 bases, with 9 bases lying between them. The CDR3: CACHRAGYTF. In DNA form, the CDR3 reads TGTGCCTGTCACAGGGCTGGCTACACCTTC.

The chain joins TRBV18 to TRBJ2-5; a weak D match, TRBD1 (5 bases). This CDR3 contains 16 residues. CDR1 is KGHSH, CDR2 LQKENI, per germline. V was pared by 3 bases and J by 1 base, with 15 bases between. DNA of the CDR3: TGTGCCAGCTCACCCAGATGGACAACCTCCCAAGAGACCCAGTACTTC. Its translation: CASSPRWTTSQETQYF.

This chain uses TRBV11-3 with TRBJ2-1, with D tentatively TRBD1 (5 bases). V was clipped by 0 bases and J by 2 bases, with 11 bases between them. CDR1 is SGHNT and CDR2 is YENEEA in the germline V gene. The CDR3 runs 16 residues. This CDR3 reads CASSLEGDSPYNEQFF. The CDR3 DNA is TGTGCCAGCAGCTTAGAAGGGGATAGCCCCTACAATGAGCAGTTCTTC.

The chain uses TRBV28 and TRBJ1-4; weak D call: TRBD1 (6 bases). The CDR3 length is 14 residues. Germline lookup yields CDR1 MDHEN and CDR2 SYDVKM. V dropped 4 bases and J dropped 7 bases, with 13 bases sitting between them. The CDR3 DNA sequence: TGTGCCAGCAGTTCCGGACAGTCCGCTGAAAAACTGTTTTTT. Translating gives CASSSGQSAEKLFF.

This chain uses TRBV19 with TRBJ1-4; TRBD1 might be the D (6 bases). The CDR3 extends over 15 amino acids. V lost 5 bases and J 6 bases, leaving 16 bases between the germline ends. Germline CDR1 is LNHDA and CDR2 is SQIVND (reference sequence). CDR3 sequence: CASSYRDIPYEKLFF. The CDR3, as DNA: TGTGCCAGTAGTTACCGGGACATCCCATATGAAAAACTGTTTTTT.

The rearrangement links TRBV6-2 or TRBV6-3 to TRBJ2-2; D gene uncertain. From germline, CDR1 is MNHEY and CDR2 SVGEGT. Trimming cost V 2 bases and J 2 bases, with 6 bases left between them. The CDR3 sequence is 14 residues long. The CDR3 spells CASSYSENTGELFF. CDR3 in DNA: TGTGCCAGCAGTTACAGCGAAAACACCGGGGAGCTGTTTTTT.

CDR3 region: CATSELDRSGETQYF. As DNA, the CDR3 is TGTGCCACCAGTGAACTGGACAGGTCAGGAGAGACCCAGTACTTC. The genes are TRBV24-1 and TRBJ2-5; 7 bases match TRBD1. J was trimmed by 4 bases and V by 4 bases; bases with no gene match: 8. Germline V CDR1 and CDR2: KGHDR, SFDVKD. This CDR3 is built from 15 residues.

This rearrangement joins TRBV18 to TRBJ1-4; D ambiguous. The germline V gene has CDR1 KGHSH and CDR2 LQKENI. The ends were cut back, 4 bases at V and 7 bases at J, with 7 bases in the middle. The CDR3 loop spans 12 amino acids. The CDR3 sequence: CASSLTSEKLFF. CDR3 DNA: TGTGCCAGCTCACTTACAAGTGAAAAACTGTTTTTT. Supplemented by reference TRBV18 and TRBJ1-4, the full variable domain reads NAGVMQNPRHLVRRRGQEARLRCSPMKGHSHVYWYRQLPEEGLKFMVYLQKENIIDESGMPKERFSAEFPKEGPSILRIQQVVRGDSAAYFCASSLTSEKLFFGSGTQLSVL.